This T cell receptor (beta chain) was identified during a study of blood T cell repertoires in COVID-19. Looking at the study overall: Acute-phase and convalescent COVID-19 samples originated in the United States, Italy and Spain. The cDNA or gDNA used as material had been derived from T cells, B-cell-depleted T cells, or PBMCs.

The V and J ends lost 0 bases and 8 bases respectively, with 16 bases between them. Germline V gene sequence: CDR1 MNHEY, CDR2 SVGAGI. The CDR3 is 15 amino acids. Original data processing: Counts of nucleated cells, estimated from reference gene primer amplification, were obtained. Clones were sequenced by immunoSEQ multiplex PCR, and TCRdb holds only the in-frame ones, with some missing. V, J and clone size derive from that table, while D and trimming were established from the DNA sequence. The table records roughly 670,000 clones, about 87% of them present only once. Sequenced material: peripheral blood. The sequence derives from a woman aged 18-35 years with acute or convalescent COVID-19. This rearrangement joins TRBV6-5 to TRBJ1-2; no firm D call. CDR3 in DNA: TGTGCCAGCAGTTACTCCGCAGGCCCCGTAAGAGGCTACACCTTC. Residues: CASSYSAGPVRGYTF.